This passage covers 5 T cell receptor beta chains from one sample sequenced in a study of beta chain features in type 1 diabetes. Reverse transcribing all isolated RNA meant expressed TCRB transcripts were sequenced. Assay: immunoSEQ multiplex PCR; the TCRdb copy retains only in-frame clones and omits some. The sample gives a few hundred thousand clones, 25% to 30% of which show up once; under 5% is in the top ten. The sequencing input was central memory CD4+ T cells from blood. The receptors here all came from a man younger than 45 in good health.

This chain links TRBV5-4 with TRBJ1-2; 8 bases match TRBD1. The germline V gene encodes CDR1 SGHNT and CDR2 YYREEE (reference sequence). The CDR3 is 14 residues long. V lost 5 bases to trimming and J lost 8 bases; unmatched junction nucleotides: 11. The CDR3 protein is CASSSTSDRGGYTF. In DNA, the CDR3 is TGTGCCAGCAGTTCTACGAGCGACAGGGGAGGCTACACCTTC.

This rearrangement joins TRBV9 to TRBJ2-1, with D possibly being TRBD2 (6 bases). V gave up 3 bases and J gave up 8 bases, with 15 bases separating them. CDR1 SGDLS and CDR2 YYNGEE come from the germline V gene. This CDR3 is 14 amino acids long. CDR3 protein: CASSGPFSGHEQFF. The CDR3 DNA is TGTGCCAGCAGCGGACCCTTTAGCGGACATGAGCAGTTCTTC.

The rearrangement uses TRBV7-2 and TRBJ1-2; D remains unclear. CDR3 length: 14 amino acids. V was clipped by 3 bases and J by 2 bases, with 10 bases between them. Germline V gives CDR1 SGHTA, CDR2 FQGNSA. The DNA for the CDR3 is TGTGCCAGCAGCTTCAATGACGGGAACTATGGCTACACCTTC. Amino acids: CASSFNDGNYGYTF.

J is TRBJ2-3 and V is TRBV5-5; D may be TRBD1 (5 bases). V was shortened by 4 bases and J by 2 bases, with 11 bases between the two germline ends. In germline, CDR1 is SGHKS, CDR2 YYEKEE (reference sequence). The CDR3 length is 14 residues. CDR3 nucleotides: TGTGCCAGCAGCCAAGGGGCTAACACAGATACGCAGTATTTT. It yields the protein CASSQGANTDTQYF. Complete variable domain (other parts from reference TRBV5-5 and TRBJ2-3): DAGVTQSPTHLIKTRGQQVTLRCSPISGHKSVSWYQQVLGQGPQFIFQYYEKEERGRGNFPDRFSARQFPNYSSELNVNALLLGDSALYLCASSQGANTDTQYFGPGTRLTVL.

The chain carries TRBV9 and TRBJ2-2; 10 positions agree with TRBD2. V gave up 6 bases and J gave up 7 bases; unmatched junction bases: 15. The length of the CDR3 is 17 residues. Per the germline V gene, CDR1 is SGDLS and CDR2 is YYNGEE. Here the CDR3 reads CASTPRPSGRGVGELFF. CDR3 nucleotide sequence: TGTGCCAGCACGCCCCGGCCTAGCGGGAGAGGGGTCGGGGAGCTGTTTTTT.